Detailed here is one T cell receptor (beta chain). What it binds is not known. Other nucleotide sequences in the sample specify the same CDR3. Some clones are missing from TCRdb's copy, which holds only in-frame ones; the method was immunoSEQ multiplex PCR. The table shows over a million clones, with roughly 97% occurring only once. Adults of Caucasian background living in Nashville, Tennessee made up all donors. The source of the sample is a study of shared clonotypes between healthy human individuals. The CDR3 consists of 16 residues. The germline gives CDR1 SGDLS, CDR2 YYNGEE. V dropped 4 bases and J dropped 4; count of bases not matched to a gene: 4. Study outcomes and limitations: When compared with the clonotypes that were shared by all four sorted-subset donors, the non-shared clonotypes turned out to have lower generation probabilities.

Material: naive CD4+ T cells sorted from blood. Stated subset: CD45RA+ positively selected. This chain links TRBV9 with TRBJ2-1; 14 nucleotides agree with TRBD2. The sequence derives from a man aged 25-45 years in good health. This CDR3 reads CASSPRTSGRYNEQFF. As DNA, the CDR3 is TGTGCCAGCAGCCCGCGGACTAGCGGGAGGTACAATGAGCAGTTCTTC. Full variable domain (rest looked up from reference TRBV9 and TRBJ2-1): DSGVTQTPKHLITATGQRVTLRCSPRSGDLSVYWYQQSLDQGLQFLIQYYNGEERAKGNILERFSAQQFPDLHSELNLSSLELGDSALYFCASSPRTSGRYNEQFFGPGTRLTVL.